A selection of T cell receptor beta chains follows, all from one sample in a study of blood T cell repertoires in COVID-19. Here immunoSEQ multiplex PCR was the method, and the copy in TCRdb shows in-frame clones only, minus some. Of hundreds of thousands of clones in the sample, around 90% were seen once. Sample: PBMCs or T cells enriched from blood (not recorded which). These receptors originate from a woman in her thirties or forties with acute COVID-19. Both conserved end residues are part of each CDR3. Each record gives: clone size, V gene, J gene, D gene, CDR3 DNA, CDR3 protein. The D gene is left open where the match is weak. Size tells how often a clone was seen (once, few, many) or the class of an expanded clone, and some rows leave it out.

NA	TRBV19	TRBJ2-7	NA	TGTGCCAGTACCCCCGAGGTATCCTTCTCCTACGAGCAGTACTTC	CASTPEVSFSYEQYF
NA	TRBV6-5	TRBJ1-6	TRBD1	TGTGCCAGCAGCTCCGGGACAGGGGACAATTCACCCCTCCACTTT	CASSSGTGDNSPLHF
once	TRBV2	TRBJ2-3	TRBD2	TGTGCCAGCAGAGCGGGGGGGAGGGATACGCAGTATTTT	CASRAGGRDTQYF
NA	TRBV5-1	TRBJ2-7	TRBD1	TGCGCCAGCAGCTTCCAAGACAGGGTCGGGGAGCAGTACTTC	CASSFQDRVGEQYF
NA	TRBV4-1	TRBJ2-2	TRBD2	TGCGCCAGCAGCCAGGGACTAAGGGGCACCGGGGAGCTGTTTTTT	CASSQGLRGTGELFF
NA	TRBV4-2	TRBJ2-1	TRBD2	TGTGCCAGCAGCCAAGATCCGCGGGGGGGCATCCATGAGCAGTTCTTC	CASSQDPRGGIHEQFF
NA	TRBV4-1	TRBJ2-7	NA	TGCGCCAGCAGCCAATTAACAGGGCCAAACCTTCCCCCCTACGAGCAGTACTTC	CASSQLTGPNLPPYEQYF
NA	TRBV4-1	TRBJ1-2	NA	TGCGCCAGCAGCCAAGATCTAATAGCAGTATCGAACTATGGCTACACCTTC	CASSQDLIAVSNYGYTF
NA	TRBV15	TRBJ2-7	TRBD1	TGTGCCACCAGCAGACCTCCGCCGACAGGGGTAACCTACGAGCAGTACTTC	CATSRPPPTGVTYEQYF
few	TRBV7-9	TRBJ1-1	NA	TGTGCCAGCAGCTTTGGTGGAGCCGCTGAAGCTTTCTTT	CASSFGGAAEAFF
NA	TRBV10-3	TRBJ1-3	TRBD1	TGTGCCAGCAGTGAGCACCTTGGACAGGGTGGAAACACCATATATTTT	CASSEHLGQGGNTIYF
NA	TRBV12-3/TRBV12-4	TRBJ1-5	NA	TGTGCCAGCAGTCCAGGGGTTGGTCAGCCCCAGCATTTT	CASSPGVGQPQHF
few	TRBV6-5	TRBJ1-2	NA	TGTGCCAGCAGTTACCGGGGCTATGGCTACACCTTC	CASSYRGYGYTF
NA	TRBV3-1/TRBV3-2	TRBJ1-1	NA	TGTGCCAGCAGTTCCCTCACTGAAGCTTTCTTT	CASSSLTEAFF
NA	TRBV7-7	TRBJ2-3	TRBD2	TGTGCCAGCAGCCCGGGACTAGCGGGGGGCACAGATACGCAGTATTTT	CASSPGLAGGTDTQYF
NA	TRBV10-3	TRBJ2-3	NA	TGTGCCGGGGGCCGGAGCACAGATACGCAGTATTTT	CAGGRSTDTQYF
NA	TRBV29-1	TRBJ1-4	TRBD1	TGCAGCGTCGGGACAGCCCAAAGGGAAAAACTGTTTTTT	CSVGTAQREKLFF
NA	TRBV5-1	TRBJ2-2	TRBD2	TGCGCCAGCAGCTTAATTCTTAGCGGGGGAAGCGGGGAGCTGTTTTTT	CASSLILSGGSGELFF
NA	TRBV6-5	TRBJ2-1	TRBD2	TGTGCCAGCAGTTACTCGAGTAGCGGGGGTAGCAATGAGCAGTTCTTC	CASSYSSSGGSNEQFF
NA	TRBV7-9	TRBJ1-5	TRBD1	TGTGCCAGCAAGCCGGACAGGGTGGGGCAGCCCCAGCATTTT	CASKPDRVGQPQHF
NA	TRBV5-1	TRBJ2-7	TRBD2	TGCGCCAGCAGCTTGTTCGGGGGGGACTCCTACGAGCAGTACTTC	CASSLFGGDSYEQYF
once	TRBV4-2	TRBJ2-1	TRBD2	TGTGCCAGCAGCCAAGGACTAGCGGGGGGATATCAGTACAATGAGCAGTTCTTC	CASSQGLAGGYQYNEQFF
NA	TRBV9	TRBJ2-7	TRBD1	TGTGCCAGCAGTGGTACCCGGGACAGGGGGACGGTGGAGCAGTACTTC	CASSGTRDRGTVEQYF
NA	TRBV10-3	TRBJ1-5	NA	TGTGCCATCAGTGAGGGGGCATCTATTCAGCCCCAGCATTTT	CAISEGASIQPQHF
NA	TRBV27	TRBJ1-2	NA	TGTGCCAGCAGTTTTTCGACGGGATATGGCTACACCTTC	CASSFSTGYGYTF
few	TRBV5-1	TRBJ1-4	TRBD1	TGCGCCAGCAGTACCGGGACAGGGTTCGAAAAACTGTTTTTT	CASSTGTGFEKLFF
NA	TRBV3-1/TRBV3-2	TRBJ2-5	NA	TGTGCCAGCGGGGGCCCCCAAGAGACCCAGTACTTC	CASGGPQETQYF
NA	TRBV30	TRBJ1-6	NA	TGTGCCTGTCTAGGGGACTATAATTCACCCCTCCACTTT	CACLGDYNSPLHF
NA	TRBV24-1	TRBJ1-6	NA	TGTGCCACCGCAGACAGATCGTATAATTCACCCCTCCACTTT	CATADRSYNSPLHF
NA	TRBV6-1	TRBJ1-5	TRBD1	TGTGCCAGCAGTGAAAACAGGGGGAGCAATCAGCCCCAGCATTTT	CASSENRGSNQPQHF
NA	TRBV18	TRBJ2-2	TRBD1	TGTGCCAGCTCACCCAAACCCGGACAGGGATCGGCCGGGGAGCTGTTTTTT	CASSPKPGQGSAGELFF
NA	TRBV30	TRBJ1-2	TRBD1	TGTGCCTGGCAGGGGGCGGGATATGGCTACACCTTC	CAWQGAGYGYTF
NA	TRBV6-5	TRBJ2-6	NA	TGTGCCAGCGAACAGGGTCCTGGGGCCAACGTCCTGACTTTC	CASEQGPGANVLTF
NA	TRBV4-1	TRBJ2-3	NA	TGCGCCAGCAGCCAACCAGGATTTAGCACAGATACGCAGTATTTT	CASSQPGFSTDTQYF
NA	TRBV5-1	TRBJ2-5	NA	TGCGCCAGCAGTAGTACGGTCCAAGAGACCCAGTACTTC	CASSSTVQETQYF
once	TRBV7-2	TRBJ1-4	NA	TGTGCCAGCAGCTCGGACGGGGGGATTGAAAAACTGTTTTTT	CASSSDGGIEKLFF
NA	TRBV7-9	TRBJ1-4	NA	TGTGCCAGCAGCTTAGACGGGGTTTGGGAAAAACTGTTTTTT	CASSLDGVWEKLFF
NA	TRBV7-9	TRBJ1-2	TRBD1	TGTGCCAGCAGCTCCGGGACAGGGGCCTGGGGCTACACCTTC	CASSSGTGAWGYTF
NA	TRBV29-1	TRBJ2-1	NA	TGCAGCGTTGAACGGGGTGGTGAGCAGTTCTTC	CSVERGGEQFF
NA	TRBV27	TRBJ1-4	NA	TGTGCCAGCAGTTTAGTCGAGGGTGAAAAACTGTTTTTT	CASSLVEGEKLFF
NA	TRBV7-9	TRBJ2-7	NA	TGTGCCAGCAGCTTAGTAGGGGGTGGCTACGAGCAGTACTTC	CASSLVGGGYEQYF
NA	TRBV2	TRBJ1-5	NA	TGTGCCAGCAGTGAAGAGGTTGGAGGCAATCAGCCCCAGCATTTT	CASSEEVGGNQPQHF
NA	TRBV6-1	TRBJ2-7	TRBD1	TGTGCCAGCAGTGAAGCGTTCGGGGACAGGGCCTACGAGCAGTACTTC	CASSEAFGDRAYEQYF
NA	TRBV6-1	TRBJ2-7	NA	TGTGCCAGCAGTGAAATCGGGGGAGTCCACGAGCAGTACTTC	CASSEIGGVHEQYF
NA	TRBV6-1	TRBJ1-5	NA	TGTGCCAGCAGACTAGACAGCAATCAGCCCCAGCATTTT	CASRLDSNQPQHF
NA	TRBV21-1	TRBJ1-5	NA	TGTGCCAGCAGCAAAGGATCCGGACAGGTCTTCAATCAGCCCCAGCATTTT	CASSKGSGQVFNQPQHF
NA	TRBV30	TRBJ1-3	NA	TGTGCCTGGAGGAGTGATGGTCTCTCTGGAAACACCATATATTTT	CAWRSDGLSGNTIYF
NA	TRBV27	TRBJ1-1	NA	TGTGCCAGCATGAAGGGGGACAACTCGAACACTGAAGCTTTCTTT	CASMKGDNSNTEAFF
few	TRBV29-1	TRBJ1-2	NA	TGCAGCGTTCTAACTACCCGGGCGACAGACTATGGCTACACCTTC	CSVLTTRATDYGYTF
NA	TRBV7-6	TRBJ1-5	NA	TGTGCCAGCAGCTTAGCCGGGTACGGGCAGCCCCAGCATTTT	CASSLAGYGQPQHF
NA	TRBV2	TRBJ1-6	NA	TGTGCCAGCAGGCGGACAGAGAATAATTCACCCCTCCACTTT	CASRRTENNSPLHF
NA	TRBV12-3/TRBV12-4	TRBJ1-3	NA	TGTGCCAGCAGCCTTAGAGGTGGAAACACCATATATTTT	CASSLRGGNTIYF
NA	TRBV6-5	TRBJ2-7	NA	TGTGCCAGCGGGCGGGCAGATTACGAGCAGTACTTC	CASGRADYEQYF
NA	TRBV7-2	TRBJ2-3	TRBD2	TGTGCCAGCAGGGTTCCCGGGACTAGCCCCCCAGATACGCAGTATTTT	CASRVPGTSPPDTQYF
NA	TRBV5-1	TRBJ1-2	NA	TGCGCCAGCAGCTTGGATCCGGGGGTGGGTGAAGGCTACACCTTC	CASSLDPGVGEGYTF
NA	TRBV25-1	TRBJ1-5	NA	TGTGCCAGCAGCGAATACGGACTCCCTTTTCAGCCCCAGCATTTT	CASSEYGLPFQPQHF
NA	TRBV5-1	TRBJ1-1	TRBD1	TGCGCCAGCACACAGGGGGCTCGGGGCACTGAAGCTTTCTTT	CASTQGARGTEAFF
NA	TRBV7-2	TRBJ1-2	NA	TGTGCCAGCAGCTGGGGGGGAAACTATGGCTACACCTTC	CASSWGGNYGYTF
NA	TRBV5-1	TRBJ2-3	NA	TGCGCCAGCAGCTTGTTTGACAAGAGCACAGATACGCAGTATTTT	CASSLFDKSTDTQYF
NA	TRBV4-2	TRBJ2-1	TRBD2	TGTGCCAGCAGCCAAGTTAGCGGGGGTTTCTACAATGAGCAGTTCTTC	CASSQVSGGFYNEQFF